This T cell receptor beta chain originates from a study of blood T cell repertoires in COVID-19. Germline V CDR1 and CDR2: SGHNT, YYREEE (reference sequence). The CDR3 runs to 14 residues. V shed 3 bases, J shed 3 bases, and the junction held 1 base outside the gene matches. Only in-frame clones appear in the TCRdb table, and some are missing; sequencing was by immunoSEQ multiplex PCR. This table has 90,000 to 100,000 clones, about 80% appearing once. This clone was detected only a few times. This TCR was sampled from an older man with acute or convalescent COVID-19. The chain joins TRBV5-4 to TRBJ1-1; 11 bases line up with TRBD1. The sequenced sample was peripheral blood. CDR3 protein: CASSSGQGDTEAFF. Written as DNA, the CDR3 is TGTGCCAGCAGCTCGGGACAGGGGGACACTGAAGCTTTCTTT. The variable domain in full, completed from reference TRBV5-4 and TRBJ1-1, reads ETGVTQSPTHLIKTRGQQVTLRCSSQSGHNTVSWYQQALGQGPQFIFQYYREEENGRGNFPPRFSGLQFPNYSSELNVNALELDDSALYLCASSSGQGDTEAFFGQGTRLTVV.